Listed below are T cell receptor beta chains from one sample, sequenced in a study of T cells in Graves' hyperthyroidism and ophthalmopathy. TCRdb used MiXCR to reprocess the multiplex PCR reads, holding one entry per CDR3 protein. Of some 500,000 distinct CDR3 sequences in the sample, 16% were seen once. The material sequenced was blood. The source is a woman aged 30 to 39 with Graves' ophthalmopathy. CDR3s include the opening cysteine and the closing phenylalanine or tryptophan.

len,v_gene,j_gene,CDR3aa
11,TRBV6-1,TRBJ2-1,CASNRGYEQFF
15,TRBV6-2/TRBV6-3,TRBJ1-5,CASSGTFPSNQPQHF
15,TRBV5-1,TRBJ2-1,CASSYTSGGGNEQFF
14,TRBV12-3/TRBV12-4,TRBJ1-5,CASSPGLQGQPQHF
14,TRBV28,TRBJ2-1,CASRQTSGRYEQFF
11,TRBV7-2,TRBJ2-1,CASSSRDLQFF
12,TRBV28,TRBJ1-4,CASSFSNEKLFF
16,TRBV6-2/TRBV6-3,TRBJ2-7,CASTDSNRYISYEQYF
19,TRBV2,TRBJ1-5,CASSEGWNLAAYSNQPQHF
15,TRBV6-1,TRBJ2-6,CASSPHRPGANVLTF
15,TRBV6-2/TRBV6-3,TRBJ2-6,CASSHQRSGANVLTF
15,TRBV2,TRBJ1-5,CASTYTGDSNQPQHF
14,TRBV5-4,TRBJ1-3,CASSPTGLGNTIYF
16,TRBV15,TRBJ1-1,CATSRVVGRGGTEAFF
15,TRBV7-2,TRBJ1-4,CASSTRTGFNEELFF
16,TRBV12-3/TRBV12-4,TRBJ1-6,CASSFRAGGSFSPLHF
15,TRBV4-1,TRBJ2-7,CASSPYPTGPYEQYF
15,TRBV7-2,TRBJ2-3,CASSPDLGNADTQYF
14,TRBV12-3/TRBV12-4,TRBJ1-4,CASRLTGGNEKLFF
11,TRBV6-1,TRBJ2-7,CASSPGQGTYF
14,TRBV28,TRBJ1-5,CASSGVSPYQPQHF
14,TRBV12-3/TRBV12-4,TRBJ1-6,CASSQTGGPSPLHF
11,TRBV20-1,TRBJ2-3,CSASHTDTQYF
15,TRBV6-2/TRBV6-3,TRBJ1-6,CASSYALTGYSPLHF
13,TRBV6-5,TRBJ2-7,CASSYSLSTEQYF
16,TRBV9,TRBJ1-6,CASSGGGTSSPWTLHF
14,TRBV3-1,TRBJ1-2,CASSRQGAYEGYTF
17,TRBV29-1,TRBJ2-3,CSVAISKGLAGTDTQYF
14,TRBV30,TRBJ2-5,CAWSPLALGETQYF
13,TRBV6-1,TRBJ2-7,CASSRTLYYEQYF
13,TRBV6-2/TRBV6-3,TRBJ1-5,CASSYWVHQPQHF
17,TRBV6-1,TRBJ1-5,CASRPGQGAIGNQPQHF
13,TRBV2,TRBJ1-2,CASSLQLNYGYTF
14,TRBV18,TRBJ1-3,CAVSPPAAGNTIYF
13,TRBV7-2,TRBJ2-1,CASSLRLVNEQFF
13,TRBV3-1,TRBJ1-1,CASSQGFNTEAFF
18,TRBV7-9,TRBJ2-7,CASSFQLLKDGPTYEQYF
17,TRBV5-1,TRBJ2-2,CASTPLVLGTKSGELFF
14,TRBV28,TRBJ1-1,CASSLFGPNTEAFF
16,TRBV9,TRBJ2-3,CAGSVVGTGSTYTQYF
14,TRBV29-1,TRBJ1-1,CSVEVPGRYTEALF
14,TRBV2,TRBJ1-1,CASSDDRGNTEAFF
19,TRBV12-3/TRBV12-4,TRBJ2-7,CASSLVRELILGGSEEQYF
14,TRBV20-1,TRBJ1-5,CSARETQGAQPQHF
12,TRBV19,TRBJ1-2,CASSSTGRGYTF
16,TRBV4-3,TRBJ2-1,CASSQDWAGRYNEQFF
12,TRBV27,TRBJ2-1,CAGSRYNDVQFF
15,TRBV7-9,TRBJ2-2,CASSWMGQNTGELFF
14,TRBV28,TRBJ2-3,CASGEGAGEGTQYF
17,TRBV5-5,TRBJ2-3,CASSRLSRDSSTDTQYF
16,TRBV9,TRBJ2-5,CASSTPQRADEETQYF
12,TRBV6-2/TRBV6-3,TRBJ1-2,CASSQNMNGYTF
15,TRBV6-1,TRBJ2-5,CASSEGSLRRGTQYF
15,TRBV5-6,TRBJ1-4,CASTGWGAVIEKLFF
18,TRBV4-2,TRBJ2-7,CASSQDLSTSVNSYEQYF
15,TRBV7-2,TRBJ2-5,CASSISAGPQETQYF
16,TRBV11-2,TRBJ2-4,CASSLDWRTMEDIQYF
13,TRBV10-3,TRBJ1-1,CAISAGQRAEAFF